These T cell receptor beta chains were read from a single sample in a study of blood T cell repertoires in COVID-19. Here immunoSEQ multiplex PCR was the method, and the copy in TCRdb shows in-frame clones only, minus some. The top ten hold roughly 42% of the sample, which has 34,000 or so clones, more than 90% seen once. Sequenced sample: peripheral blood. All receptors come from a man aged 55 to 70 with active or convalescent COVID-19. Each CDR3 is given with its conserved first and last residue. Fields, in order: J gene, D gene, V gene, clone size, CDR3 DNA, CDR3 protein. The D gene is left open where the match is weak. A clone size is listed for some rows: how often the clone was seen (once, few, many), or a class if it is expanded.

j_call: TRBJ2-3
d_call: .
v_call: TRBV19
clone_size: .
cdr3_nt: TGTGCCAGTAAGTTGCAGACTAGCACAGATACGCAGTATTTT
cdr3_aa: CASKLQTSTDTQYF

j_call: TRBJ1-2
d_call: .
v_call: TRBV4-1
clone_size: .
cdr3_nt: TGCGCCAGCAGCCAAGATTGGGGCAGTATCTATGGCTACACCTTC
cdr3_aa: CASSQDWGSIYGYTF

j_call: TRBJ2-1
d_call: TRBD2
v_call: TRBV9
clone_size: .
cdr3_nt: TGTGCCAGTGCCCCTGGGCTAGCGGGTAATGAGCAGTTCTTC
cdr3_aa: CASAPGLAGNEQFF

j_call: TRBJ2-2
d_call: TRBD1
v_call: TRBV19
clone_size: .
cdr3_nt: TGTGCCAGTAGTAGGGACAGCCTCTCGAACACCGGGGAGCTGTTTTTT
cdr3_aa: CASSRDSLSNTGELFF

j_call: TRBJ2-7
d_call: .
v_call: TRBV6-5
clone_size: .
cdr3_nt: TGTGCCAGCAGTTATAACGGAGCCTACGAGCAGTACTTC
cdr3_aa: CASSYNGAYEQYF

j_call: TRBJ1-3
d_call: TRBD1
v_call: TRBV5-4
clone_size: .
cdr3_nt: TGTGCCAGCAGCTTGGACCCAGGGGGGGGAAACACCATATATTTT
cdr3_aa: CASSLDPGGGNTIYF

j_call: TRBJ2-3
d_call: TRBD2
v_call: TRBV9
clone_size: .
cdr3_nt: TGTGCCAGCAGCCCCTGGGGGGGTAGGTCAGATACGCAGTATTTT
cdr3_aa: CASSPWGGRSDTQYF

j_call: TRBJ1-1
d_call: .
v_call: TRBV5-1
clone_size: .
cdr3_nt: TGCGCCAGCAGCTTGGAGGGCTTAGGGGGCACTGAAGCTTTCTTT
cdr3_aa: CASSLEGLGGTEAFF

j_call: TRBJ2-5
d_call: TRBD2
v_call: TRBV9
clone_size: .
cdr3_nt: TGTGCCAGCAGCGTAGGATTTTTAGCGGGACAAGAGACCCAGTACTTC
cdr3_aa: CASSVGFLAGQETQYF

j_call: TRBJ1-2
d_call: .
v_call: TRBV9
clone_size: .
cdr3_nt: TGTGCCAGCAGCGCCGGTAACTATGGCTACACCTTC
cdr3_aa: CASSAGNYGYTF

j_call: TRBJ2-1
d_call: TRBD2
v_call: TRBV5-6
clone_size: .
cdr3_nt: TGTGCCAGCAGCTTGGTTAGCGGGGCCTACAATGAGCAGTTCTTC
cdr3_aa: CASSLVSGAYNEQFF

j_call: TRBJ1-1
d_call: TRBD1
v_call: TRBV9
clone_size: .
cdr3_nt: TGTGCCAGCAGCCGAACCGGGACAGGAAACACTGAAGCTTTCTTT
cdr3_aa: CASSRTGTGNTEAFF

j_call: TRBJ1-3
d_call: .
v_call: TRBV28
clone_size: .
cdr3_nt: TGTGCCAGCACGGGGAGGCGAGGAAACACCATATATTTT
cdr3_aa: CASTGRRGNTIYF

j_call: TRBJ1-1
d_call: .
v_call: TRBV15
clone_size: once
cdr3_nt: TGTGCCACCAGCAGAGTACAGGTAATGAACACTGAAGCTTTCTTT
cdr3_aa: CATSRVQVMNTEAFF

j_call: TRBJ1-2
d_call: .
v_call: TRBV9
clone_size: .
cdr3_nt: TGTGCCAGCAGCGCCCGTATTACCGACTTTCATGGCTACACCTTC
cdr3_aa: CASSARITDFHGYTF

j_call: TRBJ2-1
d_call: TRBD2
v_call: TRBV4-1
clone_size: .
cdr3_nt: TGCGCCAGCAGCCAAGATTGGCTAGCGGTTAGCTCCTACAATGAGCAGTTCTTC
cdr3_aa: CASSQDWLAVSSYNEQFF

j_call: TRBJ1-1
d_call: TRBD1
v_call: TRBV6-6
clone_size: .
cdr3_nt: TGTGCCAGCAGTCCTACAGGGGGCTGGGGCACTGAAGCTTTCTTT
cdr3_aa: CASSPTGGWGTEAFF

j_call: TRBJ1-5
d_call: .
v_call: TRBV30
clone_size: .
cdr3_nt: TGTGCCTGGAGTGTAGGAGCTCCCAATCAGCCCCAGCATTTT
cdr3_aa: CAWSVGAPNQPQHF

j_call: TRBJ1-1
d_call: .
v_call: TRBV21-1
clone_size: .
cdr3_nt: TGTGCCAGCAGCAAAGGGACCGGGACAGCCAACCCTATGAACACTGAAGCTTTCTTT
cdr3_aa: CASSKGTGTANPMNTEAFF

j_call: TRBJ1-3
d_call: .
v_call: TRBV6-1
clone_size: few
cdr3_nt: TGTGCCAGCAGTGACGGTGTATCTGGAAACACCATATATTTT
cdr3_aa: CASSDGVSGNTIYF

j_call: TRBJ1-2
d_call: .
v_call: TRBV18
clone_size: .
cdr3_nt: TGTGCCAGCTCACCAGGGAGTGTTCCTAACTATGGCTACACCTTC
cdr3_aa: CASSPGSVPNYGYTF

j_call: TRBJ2-2
d_call: TRBD2
v_call: TRBV19
clone_size: .
cdr3_nt: TGTGCCTCGGGACTAGCGGGATTGAACACCGGGGAGCTGTTTTTT
cdr3_aa: CASGLAGLNTGELFF

j_call: TRBJ1-4
d_call: TRBD1
v_call: TRBV5-1
clone_size: .
cdr3_nt: TGCGCCAGCAGCCGACCAGGACAGGGGGAAGAAAAACTGTTTTTT
cdr3_aa: CASSRPGQGEEKLFF

j_call: TRBJ1-4
d_call: .
v_call: TRBV7-2
clone_size: .
cdr3_nt: TGTGCCAGCAGCTCCGATACAGGTGTCAGGGAAAAACTGTTTTTT
cdr3_aa: CASSSDTGVREKLFF

j_call: TRBJ1-5
d_call: .
v_call: TRBV28
clone_size: .
cdr3_nt: TGTGCCAGCAGCCCAGGTGATAGCAATCAGCCCCAGCATTTT
cdr3_aa: CASSPGDSNQPQHF

j_call: TRBJ1-2
d_call: .
v_call: TRBV5-6
clone_size: .
cdr3_nt: TGTGCCAGCAGCTTGGCGCTATCGAGCTATGGCTACACCTTC
cdr3_aa: CASSLALSSYGYTF

j_call: TRBJ1-3
d_call: .
v_call: TRBV18
clone_size: .
cdr3_nt: TGTGCCAGCTCACCACAGGGGTCAGGAAACACCATATATTTT
cdr3_aa: CASSPQGSGNTIYF

j_call: TRBJ2-3
d_call: TRBD2
v_call: TRBV5-4
clone_size: .
cdr3_nt: TGTGCCAGCAGACCAACCCCGGGGGGGCATACAGATACGCAGTATTTT
cdr3_aa: CASRPTPGGHTDTQYF

j_call: TRBJ1-1
d_call: .
v_call: TRBV12-3/TRBV12-4
clone_size: .
cdr3_nt: TGTGCCAGCAGTTTAGCTAGCAGCAAAGCTTTCTTT
cdr3_aa: CASSLASSKAFF

j_call: TRBJ1-4
d_call: .
v_call: TRBV5-8
clone_size: .
cdr3_nt: TGTGCCAGCAGCTTGTATGGGGAGGTGACTAATGAAAAACTGTTTTTT
cdr3_aa: CASSLYGEVTNEKLFF

j_call: TRBJ2-3
d_call: TRBD2
v_call: TRBV7-2
clone_size: once
cdr3_nt: TGTGCCAGCAGCTTAAGGGAGGGTACGCAGTATTTT
cdr3_aa: CASSLREGTQYF

j_call: TRBJ1-2
d_call: .
v_call: TRBV5-1
clone_size: .
cdr3_nt: TGCGCCAGCAGCTTGGCAGGTGGGAACTATGGCTACACCTTC
cdr3_aa: CASSLAGGNYGYTF

j_call: TRBJ1-1
d_call: .
v_call: TRBV7-3
clone_size: once
cdr3_nt: TGTGCCAGCAGTCCCATAACTAGAGGTGAAGCTTTCTTT
cdr3_aa: CASSPITRGEAFF

j_call: TRBJ2-3
d_call: .
v_call: TRBV7-9
clone_size: .
cdr3_nt: TGTGCCAGCAGCGCCCAGGGCGATCGCACAGATACGCAGTATTTT
cdr3_aa: CASSAQGDRTDTQYF

j_call: TRBJ1-6
d_call: TRBD1
v_call: TRBV7-3
clone_size: .
cdr3_nt: TGTGCCAGCAGCGCTCAGGGACAGGGAACGGATTCACCCCTCCACTTT
cdr3_aa: CASSAQGQGTDSPLHF

j_call: TRBJ1-1
d_call: .
v_call: TRBV10-1
clone_size: .
cdr3_nt: TGCGCCAGCAAGGTGGGCAGGAACACTGAAGCTTTCTTT
cdr3_aa: CASKVGRNTEAFF

j_call: TRBJ2-7
d_call: .
v_call: TRBV7-9
clone_size: .
cdr3_nt: TGTGCCAGCAGCTTAGCGGTCCAGGCCGACGAGCAGTACTTC
cdr3_aa: CASSLAVQADEQYF

j_call: TRBJ2-7
d_call: TRBD2
v_call: TRBV2
clone_size: .
cdr3_nt: TGTGCCAGCAGTGGGGGACTAGGGAGAAGCTCCTACGAGCAGTACTTC
cdr3_aa: CASSGGLGRSSYEQYF